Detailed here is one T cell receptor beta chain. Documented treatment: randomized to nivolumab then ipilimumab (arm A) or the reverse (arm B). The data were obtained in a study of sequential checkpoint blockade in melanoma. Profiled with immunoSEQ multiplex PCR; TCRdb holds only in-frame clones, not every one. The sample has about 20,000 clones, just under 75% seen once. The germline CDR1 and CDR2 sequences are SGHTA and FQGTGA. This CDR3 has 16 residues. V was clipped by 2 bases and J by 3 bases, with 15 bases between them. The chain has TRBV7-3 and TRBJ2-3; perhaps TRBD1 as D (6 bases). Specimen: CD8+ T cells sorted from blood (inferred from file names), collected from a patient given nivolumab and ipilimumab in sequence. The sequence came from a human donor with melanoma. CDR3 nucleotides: TGTGCCAGCAGCTTAGATGGGGGTAGGGGGACAGATACGCAGTATTTT. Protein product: CASSLDGGRGTDTQYF.